The entry below describes one TCR beta chain. The repertoire was sequenced with immunoSEQ multiplex PCR; TCRdb's copy has only in-frame clones and lacks some. The data contain roughly 100,000 clones, over 65% of them singletons. This entry belongs to a study of blood T cell repertoires in COVID-19. About the research overall: The analysed material was cDNA or gDNA that came from T cells, B-cell-depleted T cells, or PBMCs.

The V and J ends lost 1 base and 0 bases respectively, with 6 bases between them. Germline CDR1 reads SEHNR; CDR2 reads FQNEAQ (reference sequence). This CDR3 spans 15 amino acids. The material sequenced was peripheral blood. The chain has TRBV7-9 and TRBJ1-4; possibly TRBD1 for D (6 bases). The source is a human donor in a cohort sampled during active COVID-19. The DNA of the CDR3 is TGTGCCAGCAGCTTAGGACAGGCAACTAATGAAAAACTGTTTTTT. Its translation: CASSLGQATNEKLFF.